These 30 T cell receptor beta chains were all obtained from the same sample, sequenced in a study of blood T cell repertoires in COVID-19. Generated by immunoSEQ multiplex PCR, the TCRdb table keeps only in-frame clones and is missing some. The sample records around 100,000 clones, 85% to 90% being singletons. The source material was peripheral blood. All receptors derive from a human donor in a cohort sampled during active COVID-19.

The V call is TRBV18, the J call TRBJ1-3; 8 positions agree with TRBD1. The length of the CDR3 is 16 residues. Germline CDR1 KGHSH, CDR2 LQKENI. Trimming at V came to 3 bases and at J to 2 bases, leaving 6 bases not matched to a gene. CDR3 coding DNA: TGTGCCAGCTCACCTCAGGGGGCGATCCCTGGAAACACCATATATTTT. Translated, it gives CASSPQGAIPGNTIYF.

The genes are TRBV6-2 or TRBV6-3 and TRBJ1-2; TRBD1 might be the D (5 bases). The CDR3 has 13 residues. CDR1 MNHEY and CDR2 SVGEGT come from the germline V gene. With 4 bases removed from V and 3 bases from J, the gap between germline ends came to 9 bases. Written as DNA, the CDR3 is TGTGCCAGCAGTTCGACAGCATACTATGGCTACACCTTC. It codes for CASSSTAYYGYTF.

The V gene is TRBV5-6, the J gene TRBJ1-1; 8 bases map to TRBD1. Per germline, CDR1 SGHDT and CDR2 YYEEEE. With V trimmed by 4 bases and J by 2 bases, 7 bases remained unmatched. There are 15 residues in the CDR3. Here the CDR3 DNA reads TGTGCCAGCAGCCCTCGGGACAGGACCAACACTGAAGCTTTCTTT. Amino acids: CASSPRDRTNTEAFF.

CDR3 coding DNA: TGCGCCAGCAGCGGAGGACTAGCGGGAGGGCCGGGCGGGGAGCTGTTTTTT. Protein: CASSGGLAGGPGGELFF. The chain links TRBV5-1 to TRBJ2-2; 15 positions agree with TRBD2. The CDR3 is made up of 17 amino acids. V shed 4 bases, J shed 7 bases, and the junction held 8 bases outside the gene matches. Per the germline V gene, CDR1 is SGHRS and CDR2 is YFSETQ.

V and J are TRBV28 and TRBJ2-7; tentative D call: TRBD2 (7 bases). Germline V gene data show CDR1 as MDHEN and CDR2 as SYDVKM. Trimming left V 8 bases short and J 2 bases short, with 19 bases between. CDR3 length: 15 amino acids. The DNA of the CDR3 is TGTGCCAGCGGTAGGGGGGGATCTATCCCCTACGAGCAGTACTTC. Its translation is CASGRGGSIPYEQYF.

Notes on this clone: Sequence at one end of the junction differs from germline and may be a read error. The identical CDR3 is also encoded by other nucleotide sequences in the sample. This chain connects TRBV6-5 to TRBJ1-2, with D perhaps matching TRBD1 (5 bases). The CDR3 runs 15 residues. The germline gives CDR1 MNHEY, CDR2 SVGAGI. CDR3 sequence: CASSYGGRANYGYTF. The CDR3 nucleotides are TGTGCCAGTAGTTACGGGGGGAGGGCTAACTATGGCTACACCTTC.

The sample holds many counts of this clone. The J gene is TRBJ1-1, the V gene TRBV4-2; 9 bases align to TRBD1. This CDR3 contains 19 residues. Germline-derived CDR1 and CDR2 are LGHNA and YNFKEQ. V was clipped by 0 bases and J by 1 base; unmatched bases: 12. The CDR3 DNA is TGTGCCAGCAGCCAAGACCCGTACAGGGGGCGCGTTTCGAACACTGAAGCTTTCTTT. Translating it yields CASSQDPYRGRVSNTEAFF.

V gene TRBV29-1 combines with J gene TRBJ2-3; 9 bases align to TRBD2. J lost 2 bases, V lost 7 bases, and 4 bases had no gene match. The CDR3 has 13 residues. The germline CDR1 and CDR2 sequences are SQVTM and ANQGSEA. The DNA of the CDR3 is TGCAGCGGGGCTAGCGGGGCCACAGATACGCAGTATTTT. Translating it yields CSGASGATDTQYF.

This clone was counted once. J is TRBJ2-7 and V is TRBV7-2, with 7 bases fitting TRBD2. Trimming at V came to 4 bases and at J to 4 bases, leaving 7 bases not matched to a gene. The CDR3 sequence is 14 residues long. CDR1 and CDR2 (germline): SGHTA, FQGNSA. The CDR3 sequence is CASSSRLAEYEQYF. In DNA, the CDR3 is TGTGCCAGCAGCTCACGACTAGCAGAGTACGAGCAGTACTTC. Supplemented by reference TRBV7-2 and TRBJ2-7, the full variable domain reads GAGVSQSPSNKVTEKGKDVELRCDPISGHTALYWYRQSLGQGLEFLIYFQGNSAPDKSGLPSDRFSAERTGGSVSTLTIQRTQQEDSAVYLCASSSRLAEYEQYFGPGTRLTVT.

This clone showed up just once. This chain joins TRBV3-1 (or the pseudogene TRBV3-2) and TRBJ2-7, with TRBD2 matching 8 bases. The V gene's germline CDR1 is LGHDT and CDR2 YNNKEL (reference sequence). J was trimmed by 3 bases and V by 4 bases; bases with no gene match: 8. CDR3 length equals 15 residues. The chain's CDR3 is CASSRGSGSNYEQYF. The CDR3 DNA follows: TGTGCCAGCAGCCGTGGCAGCGGGAGTAACTACGAGCAGTACTTC.

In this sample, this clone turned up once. The CDR3 DNA sequence: TGTGCCAGCAGTTTTTTACTACGGAACACCGGGGAGCTGTTTTTT. Its protein is CASSFLLRNTGELFF. The rearrangement joins TRBV28 to TRBJ2-2; D is unclear. The CDR3 sequence is 15 residues long. V was shortened by 3 bases and J by 1 base, with 9 bases between the two germline ends. Germline V lookup: CDR1 MDHEN, CDR2 SYDVKM.

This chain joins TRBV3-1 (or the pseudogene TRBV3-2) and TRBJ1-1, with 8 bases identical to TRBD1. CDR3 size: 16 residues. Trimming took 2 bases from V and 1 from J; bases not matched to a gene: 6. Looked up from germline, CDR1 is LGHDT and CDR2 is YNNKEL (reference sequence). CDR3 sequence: CASSQRSRGQNTEAFF. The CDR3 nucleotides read TGTGCCAGCAGCCAAAGGTCCAGGGGGCAGAACACTGAAGCTTTCTTT.

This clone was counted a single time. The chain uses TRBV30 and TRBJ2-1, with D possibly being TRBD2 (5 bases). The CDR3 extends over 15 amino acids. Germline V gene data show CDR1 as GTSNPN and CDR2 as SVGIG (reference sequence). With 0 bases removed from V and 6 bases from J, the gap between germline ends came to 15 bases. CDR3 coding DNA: TGTGCCTGGAGTGTTGATTCTAGCAGTGGCAATGAGCAGTTCTTC. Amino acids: CAWSVDSSSGNEQFF.

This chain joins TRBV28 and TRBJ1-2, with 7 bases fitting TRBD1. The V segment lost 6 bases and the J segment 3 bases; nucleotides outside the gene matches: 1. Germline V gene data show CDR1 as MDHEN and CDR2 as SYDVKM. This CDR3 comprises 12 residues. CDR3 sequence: CASSQGDYGYTF. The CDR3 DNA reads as TGTGCCAGCAGCCAGGGGGACTATGGCTACACCTTC.

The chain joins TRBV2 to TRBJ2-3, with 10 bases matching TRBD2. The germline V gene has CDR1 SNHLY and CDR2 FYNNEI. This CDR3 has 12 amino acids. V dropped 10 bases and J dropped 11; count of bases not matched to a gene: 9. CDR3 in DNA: TGTGCCAACACGAGGAGACTAGCGGGGCAGTATTTT. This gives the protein CANTRRLAGQYF.

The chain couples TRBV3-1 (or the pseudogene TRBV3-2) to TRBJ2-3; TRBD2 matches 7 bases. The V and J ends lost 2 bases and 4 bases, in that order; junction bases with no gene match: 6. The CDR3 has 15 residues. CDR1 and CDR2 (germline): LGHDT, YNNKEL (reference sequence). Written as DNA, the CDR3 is TGTGCCAGCAGCCAAAGATCGGGGGGATCAGATACGCAGTATTTT. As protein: CASSQRSGGSDTQYF.

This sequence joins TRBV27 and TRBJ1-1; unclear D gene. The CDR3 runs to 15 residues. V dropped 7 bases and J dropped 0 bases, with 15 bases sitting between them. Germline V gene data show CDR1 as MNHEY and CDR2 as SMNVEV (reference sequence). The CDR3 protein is CASTPLQSLNTEAFF. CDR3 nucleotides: TGTGCCAGCACCCCCTTACAGAGCTTGAACACTGAAGCTTTCTTT.

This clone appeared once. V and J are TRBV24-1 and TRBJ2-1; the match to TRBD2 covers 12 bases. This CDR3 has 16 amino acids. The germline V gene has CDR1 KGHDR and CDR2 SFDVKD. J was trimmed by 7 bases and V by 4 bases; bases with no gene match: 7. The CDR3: CATSDLAGGPNNEQFF. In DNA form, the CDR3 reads TGTGCCACCAGTGACCTAGCGGGAGGGCCAAATAATGAGCAGTTCTTC.

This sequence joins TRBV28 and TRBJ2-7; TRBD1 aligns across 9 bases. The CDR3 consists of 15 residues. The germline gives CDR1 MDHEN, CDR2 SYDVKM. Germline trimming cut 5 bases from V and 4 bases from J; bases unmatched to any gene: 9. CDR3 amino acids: CASSPLGTGSYEQYF. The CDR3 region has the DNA TGTGCCAGCAGTCCCCTAGGGACAGGGTCTTACGAGCAGTACTTC.

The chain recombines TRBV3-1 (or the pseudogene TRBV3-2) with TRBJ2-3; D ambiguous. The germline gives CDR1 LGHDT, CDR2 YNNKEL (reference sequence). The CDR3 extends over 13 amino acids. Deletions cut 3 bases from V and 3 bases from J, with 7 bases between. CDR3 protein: CASSHPLTDTQYF. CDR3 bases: TGTGCCAGCAGCCACCCCCTTACAGATACGCAGTATTTT.

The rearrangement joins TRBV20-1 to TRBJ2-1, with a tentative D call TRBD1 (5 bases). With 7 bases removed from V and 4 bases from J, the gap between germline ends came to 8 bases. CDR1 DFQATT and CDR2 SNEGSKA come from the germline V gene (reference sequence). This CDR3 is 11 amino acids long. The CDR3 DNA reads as TGCAGTGGAAACAGGTACAATGAGCAGTTCTTC. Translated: CSGNRYNEQFF.

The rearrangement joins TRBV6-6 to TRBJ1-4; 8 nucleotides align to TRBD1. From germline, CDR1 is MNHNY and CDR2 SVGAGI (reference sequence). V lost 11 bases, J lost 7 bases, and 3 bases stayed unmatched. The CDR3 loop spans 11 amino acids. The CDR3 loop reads CAEDRGEKLFF. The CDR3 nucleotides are TGTGCCGAAGACAGGGGTGAAAAACTGTTTTTT.

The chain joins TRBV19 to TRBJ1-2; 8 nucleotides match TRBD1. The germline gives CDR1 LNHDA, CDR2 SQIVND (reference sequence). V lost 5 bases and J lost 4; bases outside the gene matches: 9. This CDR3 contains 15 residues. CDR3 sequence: CASSLRPTGVYGYTF. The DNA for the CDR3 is TGTGCCAGTAGTCTCCGCCCGACAGGGGTCTATGGCTACACCTTC.

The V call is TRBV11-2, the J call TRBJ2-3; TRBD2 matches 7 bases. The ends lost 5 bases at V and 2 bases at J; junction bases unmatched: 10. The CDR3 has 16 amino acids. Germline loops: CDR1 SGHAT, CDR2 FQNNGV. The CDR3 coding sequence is TGTGCCAGCAGCCCCGGGACTACCCGTTACACAGATACGCAGTATTTT. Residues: CASSPGTTRYTDTQYF.

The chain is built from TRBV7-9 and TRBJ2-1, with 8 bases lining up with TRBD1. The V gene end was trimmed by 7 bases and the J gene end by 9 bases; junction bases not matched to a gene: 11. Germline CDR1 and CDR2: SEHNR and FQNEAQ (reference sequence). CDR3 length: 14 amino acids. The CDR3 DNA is TGTGCCAGCAAACGGGACAGGTTATCGGGTGAGCAGTTCTTC. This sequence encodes CASKRDRLSGEQFF.

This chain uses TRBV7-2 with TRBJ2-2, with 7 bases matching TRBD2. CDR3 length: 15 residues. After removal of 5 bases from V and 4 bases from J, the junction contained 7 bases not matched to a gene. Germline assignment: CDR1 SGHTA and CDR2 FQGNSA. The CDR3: CASSPGAGFTGELFF. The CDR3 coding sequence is TGTGCCAGCAGCCCAGGAGCGGGGTTCACCGGGGAGCTGTTTTTT.

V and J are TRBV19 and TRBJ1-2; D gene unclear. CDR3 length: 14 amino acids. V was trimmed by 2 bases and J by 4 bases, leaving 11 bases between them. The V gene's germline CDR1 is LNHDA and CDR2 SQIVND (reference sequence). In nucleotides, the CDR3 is TGTGCCAGTAGTATAAACGCAGCGAGCTATGGCTACACCTTC. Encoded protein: CASSINAASYGYTF.

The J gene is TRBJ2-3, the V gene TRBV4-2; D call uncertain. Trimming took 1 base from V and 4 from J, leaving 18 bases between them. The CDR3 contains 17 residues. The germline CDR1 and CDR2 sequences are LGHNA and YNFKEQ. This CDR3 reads CASSQAVQVAGPDTQYF. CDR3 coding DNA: TGTGCCAGCAGCCAAGCGGTCCAGGTCGCCGGTCCAGATACGCAGTATTTT.

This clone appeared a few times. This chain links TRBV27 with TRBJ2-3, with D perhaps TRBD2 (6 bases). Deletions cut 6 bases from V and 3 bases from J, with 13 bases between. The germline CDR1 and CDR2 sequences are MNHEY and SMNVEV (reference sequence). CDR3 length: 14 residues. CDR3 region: CASRTGLWTDTQYF. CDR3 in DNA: TGTGCCAGCAGAACGGGACTCTGGACAGATACGCAGTATTTT.

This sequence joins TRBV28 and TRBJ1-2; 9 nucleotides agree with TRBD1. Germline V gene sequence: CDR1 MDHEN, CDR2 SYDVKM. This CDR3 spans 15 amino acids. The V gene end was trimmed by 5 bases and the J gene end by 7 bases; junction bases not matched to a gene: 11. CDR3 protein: CASSRQGVLVGGYTF. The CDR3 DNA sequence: TGTGCCAGCAGTCGACAGGGGGTCCTGGTAGGTGGCTACACCTTC.